This TCR beta chain was captured by sequencing in a study of cytomegalovirus exposure and HLA in healthy donors. The CDR3 loop spans 12 amino acids. Germline-derived CDR1 and CDR2 are MDHEN and SYDVKM. Trimming removed 3 bases at V and 2 bases at J, with 3 bases between. General study points: Some V segments (TRBV6-2 and TRBV6-3 among them) were excluded as indistinguishable.

To note about this clone: Antigen specificity is unknown.

Primers: 60 Vbeta forward and 13 Jbeta reverse. Sequencing was performed with immunoSEQ multiplex PCR; in TCRdb, only in-frame clones are kept and a portion is missing. The table lists roughly 100,000 clones, about an eighth of them singletons. The receptor was isolated from a man aged 35 to 55 in good health and CMV-seropositive. The chain couples TRBV28 to TRBJ2-3; D is unclear. Sequenced sample: PBMCs. The CDR3 nucleotides read TGTGCCAGCAGTTTCCTCACAGATACGCAGTATTTT. This codes for CASSFLTDTQYF.